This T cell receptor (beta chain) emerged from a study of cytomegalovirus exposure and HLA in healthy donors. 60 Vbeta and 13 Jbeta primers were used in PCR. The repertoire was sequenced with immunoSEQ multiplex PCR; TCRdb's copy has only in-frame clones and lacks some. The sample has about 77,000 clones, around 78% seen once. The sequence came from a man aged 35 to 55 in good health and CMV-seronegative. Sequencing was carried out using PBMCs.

The CDR3 DNA is TGCGCCAGCAGTTGGGGGACAGAAACAGATACGCAGTATTTT. Protein product: CASSWGTETDTQYF. The rearrangement uses TRBV5-1 and TRBJ2-3; the match to TRBD1 covers 7 bases. J was trimmed by 3 bases and V by 5 bases; bases with no gene match: 6. The germline V gene encodes CDR1 SGHRS and CDR2 YFSETQ. CDR3 size: 14 residues.